This T cell receptor (beta chain) was identified in a study of cytotoxic CD8 clonotypes in ibrutinib-treated CLL. Whole-study context: There were about 10 relapsed/refractory patients and around 15 treatment-naive patients, and around 17 were IGHV unmutated.

Study findings and constraints: Clonality correlated strongly with circulating CD8+ T cells and exceeded age-matched healthy donors at baseline.

Measured with immunoSEQ multiplex PCR; TCRdb has only the in-frame clones, and not every one. Of nearly 300,000 clones listed, 65% to 85% were seen once; the top ten hold approximately 5.1%. In regard to this clone: The antigen is unknown.

The germline CDR1 and CDR2 sequences are SGHTA and FQGNSA. Trimming took off 0 bases at V and 7 bases at J, with 9 bases between the two ends. The CDR3 runs to 14 residues. The sequence derives from a human donor with chronic lymphocytic leukemia. This material consisted of PBMCs, taken at disease progression, from a patient treated with ibrutinib. This sequence joins TRBV7-2 and TRBJ2-2; possibly TRBD2 for D (6 bases). This chain's CDR3 is CASSLAGGLGELFF. In DNA, the CDR3 is TGTGCCAGCAGCTTAGCGGGGGGACTCGGGGAGCTGTTTTTT.